These T cell receptor beta chains were read from a single sample in a study of cytomegalovirus exposure and HLA in healthy donors. Sequencing was performed with immunoSEQ multiplex PCR; in TCRdb, only in-frame clones are kept and a portion is missing. The data show 130,000 to 150,000 clones, more than 75% seen once. Sequenced input: PBMCs. The receptor source for this set is a woman between 18 and 29 years old in good health and CMV-seropositive. CDR3s include the opening cysteine and the closing phenylalanine or tryptophan. Each record gives: D gene, clone size, J gene, V gene, CDR3 protein, CDR3 DNA. A D gene is named only where the DNA matches it firmly. Expanded clones are given a class, and other clones once, few, many or no size at all.

>-|-|TRBJ2-7|TRBV9
CASSVVPGLIGEQYF
TGTGCCAGCAGCGTAGTACCAGGGCTGATAGGCGAGCAGTACTTC
>TRBD1|-|TRBJ1-2|TRBV19
CASTKTGQDIGGYTF
TGTGCCAGTACCAAGACGGGACAGGATATTGGTGGCTACACCTTC
>-|-|TRBJ1-2|TRBV6-1
CASLAGGNYGYTF
TGTGCCAGCCTAGCGGGGGGTAACTATGGCTACACCTTC
>-|once|TRBJ1-2|TRBV29-1
CSVQGFDYVYTF
TGCAGCGTCCAGGGATTTGATTATGTCTACACCTTC
>TRBD1|-|TRBJ1-2|TRBV7-8
CASSLGARGHSYGYTF
TGTGCCAGCAGCTTAGGAGCCAGGGGGCATTCCTATGGCTACACCTTC
>-|-|TRBJ2-7|TRBV6-1
CASSEAGGDSSYEQYF
TGTGCCAGCAGTGAAGCAGGGGGTGATAGCTCCTACGAGCAGTACTTC
>TRBD1|-|TRBJ1-1|TRBV7-8
CASSLRTGETEAFF
TGTGCCAGCAGCCTACGGACAGGGGAAACTGAAGCTTTCTTT
>TRBD1|-|TRBJ1-2|TRBV13
CASSLQGAYGYTF
TGTGCCAGCAGCCTACAGGGGGCGTATGGCTACACCTTC
>TRBD2|-|TRBJ2-3|TRBV5-1
CASSLDPRKAGVSTDTQYF
TGCGCCAGCAGCTTGGATCCCCGCAAAGCGGGGGTAAGCACAGATACGCAGTATTTT
>TRBD1|-|TRBJ2-5|TRBV5-4
CASSSARDSLGETQYF
TGTGCCAGCAGCTCCGCCCGGGACAGCCTAGGAGAGACCCAGTACTTC
>TRBD2|-|TRBJ2-1|TRBV7-9
CASSLAGGGDEQFF
TGTGCCAGCAGCCTAGCGGGGGGTGGGGATGAGCAGTTCTTC
>TRBD1|-|TRBJ1-2|TRBV30
CAWSVRAGGAYGYTF
TGTGCCTGGAGTGTACGGGCAGGGGGCGCCTATGGCTACACCTTC
>-|-|TRBJ1-1|TRBV6-1
CASSLKPNTEAFF
TGTGCCAGCAGTTTGAAGCCGAACACTGAAGCTTTCTTT
>TRBD1|few|TRBJ2-2|TRBV9
CASSRDRGDTGELFF
TGTGCCAGCAGCCGGGACAGGGGGGACACCGGGGAGCTGTTTTTT
>TRBD2|-|TRBJ2-7|TRBV4-1
CASSQGTSGGGLYEQYF
TGCGCCAGCAGCCAAGGGACTAGCGGGGGGGGACTCTACGAGCAGTACTTC
>-|-|TRBJ2-5|TRBV28
CASSFFRKETQYF
TGTGCCAGCAGTTTTTTCAGAAAAGAGACCCAGTACTTC
>TRBD2|-|TRBJ2-1|TRBV29-1
CSVDYTSGYNEQFF
TGCAGCGTTGATTATACTAGCGGGTACAATGAGCAGTTCTTC
>TRBD1|-|TRBJ2-5|TRBV10-3
CATTGGQTQYF
TGTGCCACCACAGGGGGACAGACCCAGTACTTC
>-|-|TRBJ1-3|TRBV18
CASSPQGGSGNTIYF
TGTGCCAGCTCACCGCAGGGTGGCTCTGGAAACACCATATATTTT
>-|-|TRBJ2-6|TRBV7-8
CASSPFRVAPYSGANVLTF
TGTGCCAGCAGCCCGTTTCGGGTCGCACCGTACTCTGGGGCCAACGTCCTGACTTTC
>-|-|TRBJ1-2|TRBV5-1
CASSLVVGGTPNYGYTF
TGCGCCAGCAGCTTGGTCGTGGGAGGAACCCCTAACTATGGCTACACCTTC
>TRBD1|few|TRBJ2-1|TRBV6-5
CASTPDRANEQFF
TGTGCCAGCACTCCAGACAGGGCCAATGAGCAGTTCTTC
>-|-|TRBJ2-3|TRBV19
CASSGGGPGDTQYF
TGTGCCAGCTCTGGGGGGGGGCCGGGGGATACGCAGTATTTT
>-|-|TRBJ2-5|TRBV28
CASSFAGAGGQETQYF
TGTGCCAGCAGTTTCGCCGGGGCAGGGGGGCAAGAGACCCAGTACTTC
>TRBD2|once|TRBJ2-7|TRBV30
CAWSGDGGAFEQYF
TGTGCCTGGAGTGGGGACGGGGGGGCGTTCGAGCAGTACTTC
>-|few|TRBJ2-1|TRBV21-1
CASSKGGRLAGKNSYNEQFF
TGTGCCAGCAGCAAAGGGGGTAGACTAGCGGGGAAAAATTCCTACAATGAGCAGTTCTTC
>TRBD1|-|TRBJ1-6|TRBV18
CASSPTGQGRSPLHF
TGTGCCAGCTCACCCACCGGACAGGGAAGATCACCCCTCCACTTT
>-|-|TRBJ1-2|TRBV6-5
CASSYTLSGYGYTF
TGTGCCAGCAGTTATACCCTCTCAGGCTATGGCTACACCTTC
>TRBD1|-|TRBJ2-3|TRBV11-2
CASSFPGQGKQYF
TGTGCCAGCAGCTTTCCCGGACAGGGGAAGCAGTATTTT
>-|few|TRBJ1-5|TRBV19
CASSLQGEGNQPQHF
TGTGCCAGTAGCCTACAGGGAGAGGGAAATCAGCCCCAGCATTTT
>-|once|TRBJ2-1|TRBV6-5
CASSQQGNEQFF
TGTGCCAGCAGTCAGCAGGGGAATGAGCAGTTCTTC
>-|-|TRBJ2-5|TRBV7-7
CASSPSGPSTQYF
TGTGCCAGCAGCCCCTCAGGGCCGTCGACCCAGTACTTC
>TRBD1|-|TRBJ2-7|TRBV6-5
CASGQGALEQYF
TGTGCCAGCGGACAGGGGGCACTCGAGCAGTACTTC
>-|-|TRBJ2-1|TRBV23-1
CASSNASSYEQFF
TGCGCCAGCAGTAACGCTAGTTCATATGAGCAGTTCTTC
>-|-|TRBJ2-7|TRBV27
CASSLVQGGSEQYF
TGTGCCAGCAGTTTAGTACAGGGGGGGAGCGAGCAGTACTTC
>TRBD1|-|TRBJ1-6|TRBV7-2
CASSFRTGGGSPLHF
TGTGCCAGCAGCTTCCGGACAGGGGGGGGTTCACCCCTCCACTTT
>-|few|TRBJ2-1|TRBV5-1
CASSTRSHNEQFF
TGCGCCAGCAGCACGCGATCCCACAATGAGCAGTTCTTC
>-|-|TRBJ1-1|TRBV19
CASSISINTEAFF
TGTGCCAGTAGTATAAGCATCAACACTGAAGCTTTCTTT
>-|-|TRBJ1-5|TRBV5-6
CASSLGQGNNQPQHF
TGTGCCAGCAGCCTCGGGCAGGGCAACAATCAGCCCCAGCATTTT
>TRBD1|-|TRBJ2-1|TRBV5-8
CASSLTGGSYNEQFF
TGTGCCAGCAGCTTGACAGGGGGGTCCTACAATGAGCAGTTCTTC
>TRBD1|-|TRBJ1-1|TRBV9
CASKRGTGGVDTEAFF
TGTGCCAGCAAACGAGGGACAGGGGGCGTGGACACTGAAGCTTTCTTT
>-|-|TRBJ2-5|TRBV27
CASSLDQGRETQYF
TGTGCCAGCAGTTTAGATCAGGGGCGAGAGACCCAGTACTTC
>TRBD1|-|TRBJ1-4|TRBV7-9
CASSLTTGGLNEKLFF
TGTGCCAGCAGCCTGACCACAGGGGGCCTTAATGAAAAACTGTTTTTT
>TRBD2|-|TRBJ2-1|TRBV6-4
CASRGGIDGNEQFF
TGTGCCAGCAGGGGGGGGATCGATGGGAATGAGCAGTTCTTC
>-|few|TRBJ2-1|TRBV5-1
CASSLGQWEQFF
TGCGCCAGCAGCTTGGGACAATGGGAGCAGTTCTTC
>-|-|TRBJ2-7|TRBV28
CASRALGQGGEQYF
TGTGCCAGCAGAGCCCTCGGGCAGGGAGGTGAGCAGTACTTC
>TRBD1|-|TRBJ1-2|TRBV18
CASSSRDRVLEDYGYTF
TGTGCCAGCTCATCCCGGGACAGGGTTCTAGAGGACTATGGCTACACCTTC
>TRBD1|-|TRBJ1-1|TRBV10-3
CAISDRTGGGYEAFF
TGTGCCATCAGTGACCGGACAGGGGGAGGGTATGAAGCTTTCTTT
>TRBD2|-|TRBJ2-5|TRBV9
CASSPERGEAQYF
TGTGCCAGCAGCCCCGAGCGGGGGGAGGCCCAGTACTTC
>-|many|TRBJ2-2|TRBV2
CASSGGDVAPGELFF
TGTGCCAGCAGTGGAGGTGACGTCGCCCCCGGGGAGCTGTTTTTT
>-|-|TRBJ2-7|TRBV4-1
CASSRDFSYEQYF
TGCGCCAGCAGCCGGGACTTCTCCTACGAGCAGTACTTC
>-|few|TRBJ1-1|TRBV5-6
CASSLTRDTEAFF
TGTGCCAGCAGCTTGACCAGGGACACTGAAGCTTTCTTT